These 18 T cell receptor beta chains share one sample of origin, sequenced in a study of CD8 T cells in Susac syndrome. RNA amounts of 0.5 to 1 ug underwent reverse transcription with random hexamers. MiXCR was run by TCRdb on the immunoSEQ multiplex PCR reads, yielding one entry per CDR3 protein. This table holds about 110,000 distinct CDR3 sequences, around 95% found once. The material sequenced was CD4+ T cells from PBMCs. Receptor source: a human donor in good health.

The rearrangement joins TRBV6-5 to TRBJ2-1; TRBD1 agrees at 10 bases. The CDR3 extends over 15 amino acids. Germline CDR1 MNHEY, CDR2 SVGAGI. The V segment lost 5 bases and the J segment 4 bases; nucleotides outside the gene matches: 5. The CDR3 sequence is CASSRRTGGYNEQFF. CDR3 DNA sequence: TGTGCCAGCAGTCGAAGGACAGGGGGGTACAATGAGCAGTTCTTC.

The chain carries TRBV25-1 and TRBJ2-5, with a weak D call TRBD1 (6 bases). The CDR3 is made up of 13 amino acids. Deletions cut 4 bases from V and 9 bases from J, with 15 bases between. Germline-derived CDR1 and CDR2 are MGHDK and SYGVNS. The CDR3 loop reads CASSAGTWGSQYF. DNA for the CDR3: TGTGCCAGCAGTGCCGGGACATGGGGGTCCCAGTACTTC.

The chain couples TRBV7-2 to TRBJ2-5; TRBD1 aligns across 10 bases. Germline V gives CDR1 SGHTA, CDR2 FQGNSA. The CDR3 consists of 17 residues. Germline trimming cut 5 bases from V and 4 bases from J; bases unmatched to any gene: 13. This chain's CDR3 is CASSQTIHRDRGETQYF. CDR3 DNA sequence: TGTGCCAGCAGCCAGACGATTCACCGGGACAGGGGAGAGACCCAGTACTTC.

The gene calls are TRBV28 and TRBJ2-5; possibly TRBD2 for D (5 bases). This CDR3 contains 15 residues. Per germline, CDR1 MDHEN and CDR2 SYDVKM. V was trimmed by 2 bases and J by 3 bases, leaving 13 bases between them. This CDR3 is CASSLRLAVKETQYF. The CDR3 DNA is TGTGCCAGCAGTTTACGTCTAGCAGTCAAAGAGACCCAGTACTTC.

The chain recombines TRBV20-1 with TRBJ2-1; no clear D gene. The germline CDR1 and CDR2 sequences are DFQATT and SNEGSKA (reference sequence). CDR3 length equals 13 residues. V lost 4 bases and J lost 8, with 15 bases in between. CDR3 in amino acids: CSAISQPNDEQFF. CDR3 sequence (DNA): TGCAGTGCTATCTCCCAGCCCAACGATGAGCAGTTCTTC.

J is TRBJ1-2 and V is TRBV29-1, with D perhaps matching TRBD1 (5 bases). V was shortened by 5 bases and J by 1 base, with 14 bases between the two germline ends. Germline V gives CDR1 SQVTM, CDR2 ANQGSEA. The CDR3 runs to 14 residues. This chain's CDR3 is CSVLGAAINYGYTF. CDR3 DNA sequence: TGCAGCGTTCTTGGGGCGGCAATTAACTATGGCTACACCTTC.

V gene TRBV6-5 combines with J gene TRBJ1-2; TRBD1 aligns across 11 bases. Per germline, CDR1 MNHEY and CDR2 SVGAGI. This CDR3 is 12 amino acids long. J was trimmed by 8 bases and V by 6 bases; bases with no gene match: 2. The CDR3 DNA reads TGTGCCAGCAGCCGGACAGGGGGCGGCTACACCTTC. Its protein is CASSRTGGGYTF.

The chain is built from TRBV6-2 or TRBV6-3 and TRBJ2-4; the D gene is possibly TRBD2 (6 bases). Trimming stripped 11 bases from V and 0 bases from J, with 14 bases between. The CDR3 has 14 residues. Germline V gene sequence: CDR1 MNHEY, CDR2 SVGEGT. CDR3 region: CACALEGAKNIQYF. CDR3 bases: TGTGCCTGCGCCCTGGAGGGAGCCAAAAACATTCAGTACTTC.

This clonotype was counted a single time. V gene TRBV4-1 combines with J gene TRBJ2-3, with D tentatively TRBD2 (5 bases). V was clipped by 1 base and J by 3 bases, with 8 bases between them. Germline V gene data show CDR1 as MGHRA and CDR2 as YSYEKL. The CDR3 has 14 amino acids. In DNA, the CDR3 is TGCGCCAGCAGCCAAGTAGTAGCGACAGATACGCAGTATTTT. Its protein is CASSQVVATDTQYF.

The rearrangement links TRBV5-1 to TRBJ2-1; 8 bases map to TRBD2. V lost 5 bases and J lost 8; bases outside the gene matches: 9. The CDR3 sequence is 14 residues long. Per the germline V gene, CDR1 is SGHRS and CDR2 is YFSETQ. The CDR3 protein is CASRAAGVSDEQFF. Written as DNA, the CDR3 is TGCGCCAGCAGGGCAGCGGGAGTAAGCGATGAGCAGTTCTTC.

CDR3 sequence: CASSQEIYEQYF. CDR3 nucleotides: TGTGCCAGCAGCCAAGAAATCTACGAGCAGTACTTC. The gene calls are TRBV3-1 and TRBJ2-7; no clear D. Germline lookup yields CDR1 LGHDT and CDR2 YNNKEL (reference sequence). This CDR3 is built from 12 residues. Trimming removed 0 bases from V and 3 bases from J, with 3 bases in between.

This sequence joins TRBV7-9 and TRBJ2-5, with D possibly being TRBD2 (6 bases). The CDR3 totals 14 residues. Trimming stripped 4 bases from V and 5 bases from J, with 14 bases between. Germline V gene data show CDR1 as SEHNR and CDR2 as FQNEAQ (reference sequence). This chain's CDR3 is CASSSGLLGETQYF. The CDR3 bases are TGTGCCAGCAGCTCGGGACTCCTAGGGGAGACCCAGTACTTC.

The chain uses TRBV20-1 and TRBJ2-4; D is perhaps TRBD1 (6 bases). V was cut by 6 bases and J by 3 bases, with 12 bases left in between. The CDR3 sequence is 13 residues long. CDR1 is DFQATT and CDR2 is SNEGSKA in the germline V gene (reference sequence). CDR3 bases: TGCAGTGCCTTTCAGGGGTACAAAAACATTCAGTACTTC. It translates to CSAFQGYKNIQYF.

The chain links TRBV3-1 to TRBJ2-7, with a possible D match to TRBD2 (6 bases). This CDR3 is built from 16 residues. Trimming stripped 0 bases from V and 0 bases from J, with 12 bases between. The germline gives CDR1 LGHDT, CDR2 YNNKEL (reference sequence). CDR3 protein: CASSQERGRSSYEQYF. The CDR3 nucleotides are TGTGCCAGCAGCCAAGAGCGGGGCCGCAGCTCCTACGAGCAGTACTTC.

This chain joins TRBV20-1 and TRBJ1-5; D not certain. Germline V gives CDR1 DFQATT, CDR2 SNEGSKA (reference sequence). V was cut by 6 bases and J by 2 bases, with 14 bases left in between. This CDR3 region has 14 residues. CDR3: CSAQTLAGNQPQHF. CDR3 coding DNA: TGCAGTGCCCAGACCCTGGCGGGCAATCAGCCCCAGCATTTT.

This clonotype has a handful of counts. The chain has TRBV5-6 and TRBJ1-2, with 8 bases that match TRBD1. The V gene end was trimmed by 4 bases and the J gene end by 4 bases; junction bases not matched to a gene: 3. The CDR3 length is 13 residues. CDR1 is SGHDT, CDR2 YYEEEE, per germline. The DNA for the CDR3 is TGTGCCAGCAGCCGCGGACAGGGCTATGGCTACACCTTC. Residues: CASSRGQGYGYTF.

This chain joins TRBV2 and TRBJ2-5; D uncertain. The V end was cut by 4 bases, the J end by 5 bases, with 8 bases between. The CDR3 length is 12 residues. Germline CDR1 is SNHLY and CDR2 is FYNNEI. The CDR3 bases are TGTGCCAGCAGTGCCCTGGACGAGACCCAGTACTTC. Protein product: CASSALDETQYF.

V usage is TRBV29-1 and J usage is TRBJ1-3; D may be TRBD1 (5 bases). The CDR3 is made up of 14 amino acids. Germline assignment: CDR1 SQVTM and CDR2 ANQGSEA. Trimming left V 4 bases short and J 4 bases short, with 14 bases between. The CDR3 DNA follows: TGCAGCGTTGTCGGGGACTATTCCGGAAACACCATATATTTT. Amino acid sequence: CSVVGDYSGNTIYF.